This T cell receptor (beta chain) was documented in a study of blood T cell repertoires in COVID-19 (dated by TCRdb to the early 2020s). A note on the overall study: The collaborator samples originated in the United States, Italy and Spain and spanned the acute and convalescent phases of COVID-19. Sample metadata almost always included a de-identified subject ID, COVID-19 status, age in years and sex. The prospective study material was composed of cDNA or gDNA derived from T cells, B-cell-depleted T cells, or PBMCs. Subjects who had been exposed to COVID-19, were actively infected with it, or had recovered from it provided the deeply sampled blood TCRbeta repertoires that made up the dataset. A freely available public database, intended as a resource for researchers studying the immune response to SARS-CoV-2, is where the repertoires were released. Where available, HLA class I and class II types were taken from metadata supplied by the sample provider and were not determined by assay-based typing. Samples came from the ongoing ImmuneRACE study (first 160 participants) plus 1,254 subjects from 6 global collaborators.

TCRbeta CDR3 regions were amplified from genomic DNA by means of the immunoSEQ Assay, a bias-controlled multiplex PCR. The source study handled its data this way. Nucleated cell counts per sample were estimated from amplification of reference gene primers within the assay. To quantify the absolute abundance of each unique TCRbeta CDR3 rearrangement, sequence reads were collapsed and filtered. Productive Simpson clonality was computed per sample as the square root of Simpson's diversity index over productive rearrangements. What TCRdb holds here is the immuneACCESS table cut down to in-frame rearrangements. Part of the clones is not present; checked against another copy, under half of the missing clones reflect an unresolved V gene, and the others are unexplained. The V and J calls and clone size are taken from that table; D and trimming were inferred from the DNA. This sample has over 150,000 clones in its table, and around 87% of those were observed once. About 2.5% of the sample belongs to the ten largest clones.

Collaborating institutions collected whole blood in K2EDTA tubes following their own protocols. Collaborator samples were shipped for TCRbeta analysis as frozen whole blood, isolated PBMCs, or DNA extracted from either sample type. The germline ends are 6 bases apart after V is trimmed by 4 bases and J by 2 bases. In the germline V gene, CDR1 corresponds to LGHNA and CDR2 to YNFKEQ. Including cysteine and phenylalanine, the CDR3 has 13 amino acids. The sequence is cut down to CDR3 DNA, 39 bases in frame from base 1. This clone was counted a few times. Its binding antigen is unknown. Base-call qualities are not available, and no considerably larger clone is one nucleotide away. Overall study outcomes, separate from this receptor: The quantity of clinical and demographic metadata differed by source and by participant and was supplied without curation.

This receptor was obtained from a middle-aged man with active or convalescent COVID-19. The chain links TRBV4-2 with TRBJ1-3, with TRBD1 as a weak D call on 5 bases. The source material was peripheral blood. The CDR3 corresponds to CASSPGPGNTIYF. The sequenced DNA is TGTGCCAGCAGCCCAGGGCCTGGAAACACCATATATTTT.